The 3 T cell receptor beta chains given below trace back to one sample, sequenced in a study of cytomegalovirus exposure and HLA in healthy donors. The study ran its PCR with 60 Vbeta and 13 Jbeta primers. TCRdb's table, derived via immunoSEQ multiplex PCR, lists solely in-frame clones and lacks some. The data show about 120,000 clones, roughly 8.6% seen once. Source material: PBMCs. The receptors were gathered from a middle-aged woman in good health and CMV-seropositive.

DNA of the CDR3: TGTGCCAGCAGACAACCAGGGGGATCCTATGGCTACACCTTC. Its translation is CASRQPGGSYGYTF. V gene TRBV11-2 combines with J gene TRBJ1-2, with 7 bases identical to TRBD1. The CDR3 is made up of 14 amino acids. The germline V gene encodes CDR1 SGHAT and CDR2 FQNNGV. V lost 6 bases to trimming and J lost 4 bases; unmatched junction nucleotides: 8.

This chain uses TRBV18 with TRBJ1-1; D is perhaps TRBD1 (6 bases). CDR3 length equals 15 residues. The V end was cut by 3 bases, the J end by 3 bases, with 14 bases between. Per germline, CDR1 KGHSH and CDR2 LQKENI. The CDR3: CASSPPRQADTEAFF. CDR3 DNA sequence: TGTGCCAGCTCACCTCCCAGACAGGCTGACACTGAAGCTTTCTTT.

This clone has just a few counts. The chain joins TRBV6-1 to TRBJ2-2, with 7 bases fitting TRBD1. The V and J ends lost 6 bases and 8 bases, in that order; junction bases with no gene match: 0. This CDR3 comprises 11 residues. The germline gives CDR1 MNHNS, CDR2 SASEGT. The CDR3: CASSRGGELFF. CDR3 DNA sequence: TGTGCCAGCAGCAGGGGGGGGGAGCTGTTTTTT.